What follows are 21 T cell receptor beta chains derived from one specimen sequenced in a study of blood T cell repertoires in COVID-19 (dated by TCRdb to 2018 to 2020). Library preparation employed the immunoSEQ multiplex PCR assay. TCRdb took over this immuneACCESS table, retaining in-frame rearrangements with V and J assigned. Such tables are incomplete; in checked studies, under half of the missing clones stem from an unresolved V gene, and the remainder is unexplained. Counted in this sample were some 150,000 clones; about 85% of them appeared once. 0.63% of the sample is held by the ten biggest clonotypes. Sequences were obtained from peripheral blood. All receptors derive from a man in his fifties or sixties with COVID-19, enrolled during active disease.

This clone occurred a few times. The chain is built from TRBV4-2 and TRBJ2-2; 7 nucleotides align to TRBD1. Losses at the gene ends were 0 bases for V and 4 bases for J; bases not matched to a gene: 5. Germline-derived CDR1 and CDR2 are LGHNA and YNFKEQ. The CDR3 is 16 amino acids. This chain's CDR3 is CASSQDFGTATGELFF. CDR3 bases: TGTGCCAGCAGCCAAGACTTTGGGACAGCCACCGGGGAGCTGTTTTTT.

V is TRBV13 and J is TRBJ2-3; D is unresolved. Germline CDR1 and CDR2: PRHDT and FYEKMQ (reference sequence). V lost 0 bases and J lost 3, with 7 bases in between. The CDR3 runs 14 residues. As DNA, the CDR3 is TGTGCCAGCAGCTTAGGTTTCGAGACAGATACGCAGTATTTT. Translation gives CASSLGFETDTQYF. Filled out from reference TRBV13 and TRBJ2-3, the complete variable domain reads AAGVIQSPRHLIKEKRETATLKCYPIPRHDTVYWYQQGPGQDPQFLISFYEKMQSDKGSIPDRFSAQQFSDYHSELNMSSLELGDSALYFCASSLGFETDTQYFGPGTRLTVL.

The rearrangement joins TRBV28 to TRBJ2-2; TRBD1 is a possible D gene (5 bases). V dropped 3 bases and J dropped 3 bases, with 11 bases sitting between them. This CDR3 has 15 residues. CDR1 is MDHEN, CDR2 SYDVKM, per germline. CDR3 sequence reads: CASSLLGHDTGELFF. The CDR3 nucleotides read TGTGCCAGCAGTTTGCTAGGACACGACACCGGGGAGCTGTTTTTT.

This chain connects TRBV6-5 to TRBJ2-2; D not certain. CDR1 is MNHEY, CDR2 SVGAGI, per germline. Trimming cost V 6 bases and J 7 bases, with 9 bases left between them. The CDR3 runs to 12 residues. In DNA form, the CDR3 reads TGTGCCAGCAGCCTGGTAGTCGGGGAGCTGTTTTTT. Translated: CASSLVVGELFF.

DNA of the CDR3: TGTGCCAGCAGTCAGAACACAGGGGGCTTGCAGCCCCAGCATTTT. Translating it yields CASSQNTGGLQPQHF. The V call is TRBV7-2, the J call TRBJ1-5; 9 nucleotides match TRBD1. This CDR3 has 15 amino acids. The trim removed 6 bases at V and 7 bases at J, leaving 10 bases unmatched. Germline V lookup: CDR1 SGHTA, CDR2 FQGNSA. Drawing the rest from reference TRBV7-2 and TRBJ1-5, the complete variable domain is GAGVSQSPSNKVTEKGKDVELRCDPISGHTALYWYRQSLGQGLEFLIYFQGNSAPDKSGLPSDRFSAERTGGSVSTLTIQRTQQEDSAVYLCASSQNTGGLQPQHFGDGTRLSIL.

As DNA, the CDR3 is TGTGCCAGCAGCTTAACCGGGACTGCTAGATACAATGAGCAGTTCTTC. Protein product: CASSLTGTARYNEQFF. The J gene is TRBJ2-1, the V gene TRBV7-6; TRBD2 is a possible D gene (6 bases). Germline V gene sequence: CDR1 SGHVS, CDR2 FNYEAQ. V was clipped by 2 bases and J by 4 bases, with 15 bases between them. The CDR3 loop spans 16 amino acids.

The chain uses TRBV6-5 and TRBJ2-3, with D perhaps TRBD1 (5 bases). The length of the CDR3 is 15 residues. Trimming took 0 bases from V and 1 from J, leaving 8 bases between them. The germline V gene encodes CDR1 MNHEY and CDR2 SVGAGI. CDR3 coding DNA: TGTGCCAGCAGTTACTCGCCACAGGGCACAGATACGCAGTATTTT. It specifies CASSYSPQGTDTQYF.

The chain's CDR3 is CASSPQTGTGGPNQPQHF. DNA of the CDR3: TGTGCCAGCTCACCACAAACCGGGACAGGGGGTCCGAATCAGCCCCAGCATTTT. The rearrangement links TRBV18 to TRBJ1-5, with 11 bases lining up with TRBD1. Germline V CDR1 and CDR2: KGHSH, LQKENI. The CDR3 extends over 18 amino acids. J lost 4 bases, V lost 1 base, and 9 bases had no gene match.

CDR3 DNA: TGTGCCAGCTCAGAACAGGGGGCCAATGGCTACACCTTC. It yields the protein CASSEQGANGYTF. The chain carries TRBV18 and TRBJ1-2; 9 bases map to TRBD1. J was trimmed by 6 bases and V by 5 bases; bases with no gene match: 4. Germline V gene data show CDR1 as KGHSH and CDR2 as LQKENI. The CDR3 consists of 13 residues.

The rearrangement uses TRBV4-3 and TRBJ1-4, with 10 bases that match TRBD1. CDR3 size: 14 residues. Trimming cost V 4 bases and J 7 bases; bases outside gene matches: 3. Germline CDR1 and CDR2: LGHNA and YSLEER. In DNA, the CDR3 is TGCGCCAGCAGCCTGGGACAGGGGAGTGAAAAACTGTTTTTT. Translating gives CASSLGQGSEKLFF.

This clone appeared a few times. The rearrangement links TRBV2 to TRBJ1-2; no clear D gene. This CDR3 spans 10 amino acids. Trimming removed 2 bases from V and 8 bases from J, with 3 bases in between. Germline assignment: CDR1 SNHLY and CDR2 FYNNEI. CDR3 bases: TGTGCCAGCAGTGAACGGGGCTACACCTTC. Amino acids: CASSERGYTF. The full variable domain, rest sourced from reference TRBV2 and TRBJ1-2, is EPEVTQTPSHQVTQMGQEVILRCVPISNHLYFYWYRQILGQKVEFLVSFYNNEISEKSEIFDDQFSVERPDGSNFTLKIRSTKLEDSAMYFCASSERGYTFGSGTRLTVV.

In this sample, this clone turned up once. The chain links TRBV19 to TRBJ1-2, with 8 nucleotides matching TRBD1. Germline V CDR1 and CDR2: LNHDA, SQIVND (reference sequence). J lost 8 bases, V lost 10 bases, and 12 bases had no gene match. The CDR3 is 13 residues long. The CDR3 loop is CAITGGFPWGYTF. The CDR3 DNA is TGTGCCATCACAGGGGGTTTCCCTTGGGGCTACACCTTC. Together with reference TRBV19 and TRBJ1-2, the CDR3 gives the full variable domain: DGGITQSPKYLFRKEGQNVTLSCEQNLNHDAMYWYRQDPGQGLRLIYYSQIVNDFQKGDIAEGYSVSREKKESFPLTVTSAQKNPTAFYLCAITGGFPWGYTFGSGTRLTVV.

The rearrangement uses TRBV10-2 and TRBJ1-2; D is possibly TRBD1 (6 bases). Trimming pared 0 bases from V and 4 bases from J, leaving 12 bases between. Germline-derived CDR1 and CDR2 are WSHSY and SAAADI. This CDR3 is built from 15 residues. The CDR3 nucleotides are TGCGCCAGCAGTGAGTCGACAGGTGGAGTCTATGGCTACACCTTC. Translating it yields CASSESTGGVYGYTF.

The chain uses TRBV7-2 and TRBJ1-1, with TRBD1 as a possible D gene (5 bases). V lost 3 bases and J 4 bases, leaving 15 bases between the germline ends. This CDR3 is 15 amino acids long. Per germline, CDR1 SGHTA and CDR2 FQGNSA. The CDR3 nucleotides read TGTGCCAGCAGCTTTTCCCAGGGTAAGGCCACTGAAGCTTTCTTT. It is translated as CASSFSQGKATEAFF.

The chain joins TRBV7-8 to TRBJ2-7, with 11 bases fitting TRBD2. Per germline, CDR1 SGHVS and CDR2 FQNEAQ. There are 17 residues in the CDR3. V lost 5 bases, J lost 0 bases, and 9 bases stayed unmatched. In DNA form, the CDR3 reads TGTGCCAGCAGCCAAGGACTAGCGGGCCTAAGCTCCTACGAGCAGTACTTC. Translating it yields CASSQGLAGLSSYEQYF.

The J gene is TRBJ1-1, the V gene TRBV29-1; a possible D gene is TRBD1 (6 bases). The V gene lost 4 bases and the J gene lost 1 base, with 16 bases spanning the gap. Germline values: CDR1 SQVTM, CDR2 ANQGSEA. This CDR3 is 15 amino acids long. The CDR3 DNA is TGCAGCGTTGTCGGTGGGGGGGGCGAGAACACTGAAGCTTTCTTT. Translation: CSVVGGGGENTEAFF.

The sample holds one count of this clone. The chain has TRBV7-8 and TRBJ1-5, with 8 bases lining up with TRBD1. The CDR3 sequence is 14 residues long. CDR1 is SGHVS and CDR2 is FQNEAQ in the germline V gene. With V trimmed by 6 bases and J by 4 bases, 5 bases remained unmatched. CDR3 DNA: TGTGCCAGCAGAAAGGACAGGGAAAATCAGCCCCAGCATTTT. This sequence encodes CASRKDRENQPQHF.

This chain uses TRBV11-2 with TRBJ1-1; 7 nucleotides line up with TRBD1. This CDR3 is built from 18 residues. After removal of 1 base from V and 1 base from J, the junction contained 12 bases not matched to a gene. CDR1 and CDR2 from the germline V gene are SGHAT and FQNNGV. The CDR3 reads CASSLGTVHEGANTEAFF. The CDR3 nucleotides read TGTGCCAGCAGCTTAGGGACAGTGCACGAGGGGGCGAACACTGAAGCTTTCTTT.

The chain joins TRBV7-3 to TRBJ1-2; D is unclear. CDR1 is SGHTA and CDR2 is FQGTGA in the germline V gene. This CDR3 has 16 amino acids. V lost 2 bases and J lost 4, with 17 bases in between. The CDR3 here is CASSLPPGVSAYGYTF. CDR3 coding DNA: TGTGCCAGCAGCTTACCCCCGGGAGTGTCCGCCTATGGCTACACCTTC.

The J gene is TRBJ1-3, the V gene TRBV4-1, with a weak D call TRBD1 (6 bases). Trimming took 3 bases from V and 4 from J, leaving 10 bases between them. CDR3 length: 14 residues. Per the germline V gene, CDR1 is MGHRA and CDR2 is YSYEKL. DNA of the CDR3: TGCGCCAGCAGCCAGGCCGACAGGGGAAACACCATATATTTT. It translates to CASSQADRGNTIYF.

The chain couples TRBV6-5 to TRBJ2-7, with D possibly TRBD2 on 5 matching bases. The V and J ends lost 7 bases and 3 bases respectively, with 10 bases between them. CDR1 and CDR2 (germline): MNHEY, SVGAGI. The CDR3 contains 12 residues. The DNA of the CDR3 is TGTGCCAGCACCGAGGGCAGCTACGAGCAGTACTTC. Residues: CASTEGSYEQYF.